Listed below are T cell receptor beta chains from one sample, sequenced in a study of graft-versus-host responses after intestinal transplantation. Produced via immunoSEQ multiplex PCR; TCRdb's table is partial and in-frame only. Of approximately 60,000 clones listed, about 90% are singletons. Sequencing was performed on PBMCs, taken 26 days after transplant. The source of these receptors is a human patient who received an intestinal transplant, so some T cells may come from the graft donor. Both conserved end residues are part of each CDR3. A D gene is named only where the DNA matches it firmly. Clone size appears in some rows only: once, few, many, or a class for an expanded clone.

CASSATTRSRRDYSNQPQHF,TGTGCCAGCAGCGCGACGACACGGTCCCGACGTGATTATAGCAATCAGCCCCAGCATTTT,TRBV9,.,.,TRBJ1-5
CASSPDRGNQPQHF,TGTGCCAGCAGCCCCGACAGGGGAAATCAGCCCCAGCATTTT,TRBV5-8,.,TRBD1,TRBJ1-5
CASSERTGGASEQYF,TGTGCCAGCAGTGAGCGGACAGGGGGCGCATCCGAGCAGTACTTC,TRBV6-1,.,TRBD1,TRBJ2-7
CAIRGTGRSPGDETQYF,TGTGCCATCAGGGGGACAGGGAGGAGCCCCGGGGACGAGACCCAGTACTTC,TRBV28,.,TRBD1,TRBJ2-5
CASSLNHREETQYF,TGCGCCAGCAGCTTGAACCACAGGGAGGAGACCCAGTACTTC,TRBV5-1,.,.,TRBJ2-5
CASSLGGVRRDTQYF,TGTGCCAGCAGTTTAGGCGGGGTCAGGAGGGATACGCAGTATTTT,TRBV27,.,.,TRBJ2-3
CAISGARGLIETQYF,TGTGCCATCAGTGGGGCCAGGGGGCTGATCGAGACCCAGTACTTC,TRBV10-3,.,TRBD1,TRBJ2-5
CSAADREPGELFF,TGCAGCGCCGCTGACAGGGAGCCCGGGGAGCTGTTTTTT,TRBV29-1,.,TRBD1,TRBJ2-2
CASSVTGEAFF,TGTGCCAGTAGTGTAACAGGTGAAGCTTTCTTT,TRBV19,.,.,TRBJ1-1
CASSAGAGNNSPLHF,TGTGCCAGCAGTGCAGGTGCTGGAAATAATTCACCCCTCCACTTT,TRBV2,.,.,TRBJ1-6
CASKFQEGWEQYF,TGTGCCAGCAAATTCCAGGAAGGCTGGGAGCAGTACTTC,TRBV28,.,.,TRBJ2-7
CASSPMTGVALNEQFF,TGTGCCAGCAGCCCCATGACAGGGGTGGCCCTCAATGAGCAGTTCTTC,TRBV7-8,.,TRBD1,TRBJ2-1
CASSYSGGGDQPQHF,TGTGCCAGCAGTTACTCGGGGGGGGGCGATCAGCCCCAGCATTTT,TRBV6-6,.,.,TRBJ1-5
CASLRGGEAGELFF,TGTGCCAGCCTGAGGGGGGGAGAAGCCGGGGAGCTGTTTTTT,TRBV11-2,.,.,TRBJ2-2
CASSLGGQGKETQYF,TGTGCCAGCAGCTTAGGGGGCCAGGGAAAAGAGACCCAGTACTTC,TRBV7-9,.,.,TRBJ2-5
CASSEGRDRMLDQPQHF,TGTGCCAGCAGTGAAGGGCGGGACAGGATGTTGGATCAGCCCCAGCATTTT,TRBV2,.,TRBD1,TRBJ1-5
CASSLLNRAAGDTQYF,TGTGCCAGCAGCCTCCTGAACAGGGCAGCTGGGGATACGCAGTATTTT,TRBV11-1,.,.,TRBJ2-3
CASSPRSYGRGSSYEQYF,TGTGCCAGCTCCCCGAGGTCCTACGGACGGGGTAGCTCCTACGAGCAGTACTTC,TRBV5-8,.,.,TRBJ2-7
CASSAGLAGHNEQFF,TGCGCCAGCAGCGCGGGACTAGCGGGGCACAATGAGCAGTTCTTC,TRBV5-1,.,TRBD2,TRBJ2-1
CASSIGEDPLYEQYF,TGTGCCAGTAGTATAGGGGAGGATCCCCTCTACGAGCAGTACTTC,TRBV19,.,.,TRBJ2-7
CASSFGGVPLHF,TGTGCCAGCAGCTTCGGGGGAGTCCCCCTCCACTTT,TRBV7-9,.,.,TRBJ1-6
CASSIDPRGTEAFF,TGTGCCAGTAGTATAGATCCCAGGGGCACTGAAGCTTTCTTT,TRBV19,.,.,TRBJ1-1
CATRTPPSYEQYF,TGTGCCACCCGGACTCCTCCCTCCTACGAGCAGTACTTC,TRBV5-4,.,.,TRBJ2-7
CASSPAGPNTEAFF,TGTGCCAGCAGCCCGGCGGGGCCCAACACTGAAGCTTTCTTT,TRBV11-2,.,.,TRBJ1-1
CSVWGGSTNEQFF,TGCAGCGTTTGGGGGGGCTCCACGAATGAGCAGTTCTTC,TRBV29-1,few,.,TRBJ2-1
CASSLGAGHYGYTF,TGTGCCAGCAGCTTAGGTGCAGGGCACTATGGCTACACCTTC,TRBV7-9,once,.,TRBJ1-2
CASSFGGEKLFF,TGTGCCAGCAGCTTTGGCGGGGAAAAACTGTTTTTT,TRBV7-8,.,.,TRBJ1-4
CASSWAVSNTGELFF,TGTGCCAGTAGTTGGGCAGTCTCGAACACCGGGGAGCTGTTTTTT,TRBV19,.,.,TRBJ2-2
CASSLVRGGYYNEQFF,TGTGCCAGCAGCTTAGTACGAGGGGGCTATTACAATGAGCAGTTCTTC,TRBV7-9,.,TRBD1,TRBJ2-1
CASSFGTGGTEAFF,TGTGCCAGCAGCTTCGGGACGGGGGGCACTGAAGCTTTCTTT,TRBV5-4,.,.,TRBJ1-1
CASSGARRGLSEKLFF,TGTGCCAGCAGTGGGGCTAGGAGAGGCCTTTCTGAAAAACTGTTTTTT,TRBV6-6,.,.,TRBJ1-4
CASSFGVLLGRERADTQYF,TGTGCCAGCAGCTTTGGTGTCCTCCTGGGGCGGGAGAGGGCAGATACGCAGTATTTT,TRBV5-4,.,TRBD2,TRBJ2-3
CASSPQGSGANVLTF,TGTGCCAGCAGTCCCCAGGGATCTGGGGCCAACGTCCTGACTTTC,TRBV28,once,.,TRBJ2-6
CASSLAGDQPQHF,TGCGCCAGCAGCTTGGCCGGAGATCAGCCCCAGCATTTT,TRBV5-1,once,.,TRBJ1-5
CASSQADGSYEQYF,TGCGCCAGCAGCCAGGCTGACGGTTCCTACGAGCAGTACTTC,TRBV5-1,.,.,TRBJ2-7
CASSRVNEKLFF,TGTGCCAGCTCACGGGTTAATGAAAAACTGTTTTTT,TRBV6-6,.,.,TRBJ1-4
CASSPTSSSYNSPLHF,TGTGCCAGCAGTCCGACTTCCAGCTCCTATAATTCACCCCTCCACTTT,TRBV6-6,.,.,TRBJ1-6
CASSQSSDSNQPQHF,TGTGCCAGCAGCCAATCCAGCGATAGCAATCAGCCCCAGCATTTT,TRBV16,few,.,TRBJ1-5
CASSPGGEQYF,TGTGCCAGCAGCCCCGGGGGCGAGCAGTACTTC,TRBV7-4,.,.,TRBJ2-7
CASSRPVDRGAYEQYF,TGCGCCAGCAGCAGACCCGTGGACAGGGGCGCCTACGAGCAGTACTTC,TRBV5-1,.,TRBD1,TRBJ2-7
CASDGGPSGGAEQFF,TGTGCCAGCGATGGGGGGCCTAGCGGGGGGGCTGAGCAGTTCTTC,TRBV5-4,.,TRBD2,TRBJ2-1
CASSLGTGSPQHF,TGTGCCAGCAGCTTAGGGACAGGGAGCCCCCAGCATTTT,TRBV11-2,.,TRBD1,TRBJ1-5
CASRGTGQNTEAFF,TGTGCCAGCAGAGGGACAGGCCAAAACACTGAAGCTTTCTTT,TRBV27,.,TRBD1,TRBJ1-1
CASSPGAPGDTQYF,TGTGCCAGCTCACCAGGAGCTCCTGGGGATACGCAGTATTTT,TRBV18,.,.,TRBJ2-3
CASSLGSTAYEQYF,TGTGCCAGCAGCTTGGGGAGTACGGCCTACGAGCAGTACTTC,TRBV13,.,.,TRBJ2-7
CASSSPQGSLLGGELFF,TGTGCCAGCAGCTCGCCACAGGGATCTTTGTTAGGGGGGGAGCTGTTTTTT,TRBV11-2,once,.,TRBJ2-2
CASSSLGAIGNQPQHF,TGTGCCAGCAGTTCTCTAGGGGCCATCGGCAATCAGCCCCAGCATTTT,TRBV27,.,.,TRBJ1-5
CASSSRTVRQGEVTGELFF,TGTGCCAGCAGCTCCCGTACCGTCAGACAGGGGGAGGTGACCGGGGAGCTGTTTTTT,TRBV7-9,.,TRBD1,TRBJ2-2
CASSVEGTGGANEKLFF,TGTGCCAGCAGCGTAGAAGGGACAGGGGGAGCTAATGAAAAACTGTTTTTT,TRBV9,.,TRBD1,TRBJ1-4
CASFGGERDDYTF,TGTGCCAGCTTCGGGGGGGAGAGGGATGACTACACCTTC,TRBV5-6,.,.,TRBJ1-2
CASSPGTGGIEQYF,TGTGCCAGTAGTCCCGGGACAGGGGGAATCGAGCAGTACTTC,TRBV19,once,TRBD1,TRBJ2-7
CSVSGTGGISGNTIYF,TGCAGCGTTTCCGGGACAGGGGGCATTTCTGGAAACACCATATATTTT,TRBV29-1,few,TRBD1,TRBJ1-3